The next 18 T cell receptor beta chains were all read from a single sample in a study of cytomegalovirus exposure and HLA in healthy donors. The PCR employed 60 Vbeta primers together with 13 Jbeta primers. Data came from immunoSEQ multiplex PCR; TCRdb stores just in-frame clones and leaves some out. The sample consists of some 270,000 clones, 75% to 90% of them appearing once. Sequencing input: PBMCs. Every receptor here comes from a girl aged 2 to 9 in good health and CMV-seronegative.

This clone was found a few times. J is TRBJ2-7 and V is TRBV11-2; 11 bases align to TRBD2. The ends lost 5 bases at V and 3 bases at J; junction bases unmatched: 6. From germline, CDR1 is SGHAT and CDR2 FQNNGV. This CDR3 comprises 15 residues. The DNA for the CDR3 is TGTGCCAGCAGCCCCGGGACTAGCGGTCACTACGAGCAGTACTTC. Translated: CASSPGTSGHYEQYF. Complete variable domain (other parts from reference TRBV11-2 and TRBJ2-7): EAGVAQSPRYKIIEKRQSVAFWCNPISGHATLYWYQQILGQGPKLLIQFQNNGVVDDSQLPKDRFSAERLKGVDSTLKIQPAKLEDSAVYLCASSPGTSGHYEQYFGPGTRLTVT.

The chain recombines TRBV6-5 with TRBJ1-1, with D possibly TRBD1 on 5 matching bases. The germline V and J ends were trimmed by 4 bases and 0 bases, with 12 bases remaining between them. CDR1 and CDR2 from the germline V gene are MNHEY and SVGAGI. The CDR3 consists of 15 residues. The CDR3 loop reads CASSFHPGVNTEAFF. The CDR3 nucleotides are TGTGCCAGCAGTTTCCACCCGGGGGTGAACACTGAAGCTTTCTTT.

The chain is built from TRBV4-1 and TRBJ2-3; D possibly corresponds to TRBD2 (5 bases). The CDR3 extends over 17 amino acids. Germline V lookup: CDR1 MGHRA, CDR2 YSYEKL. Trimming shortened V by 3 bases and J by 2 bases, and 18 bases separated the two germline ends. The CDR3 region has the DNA TGCGCCAGCAGCCACCAATCTCAAAGCGGAATCACAGATACGCAGTATTTT. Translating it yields CASSHQSQSGITDTQYF.

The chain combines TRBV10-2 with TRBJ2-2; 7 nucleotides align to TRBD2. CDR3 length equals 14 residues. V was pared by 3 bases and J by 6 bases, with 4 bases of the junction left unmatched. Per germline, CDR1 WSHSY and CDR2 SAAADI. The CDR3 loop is CASSELTSAGELFF. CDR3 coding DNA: TGCGCCAGCAGTGAACTCACTAGCGCCGGGGAGCTGTTTTTT.

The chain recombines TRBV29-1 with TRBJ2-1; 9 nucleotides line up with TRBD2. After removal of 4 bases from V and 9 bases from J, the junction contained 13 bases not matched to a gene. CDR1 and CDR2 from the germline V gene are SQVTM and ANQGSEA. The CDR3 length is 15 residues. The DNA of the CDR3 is TGCAGCGTTGTGGGAAGGCGGGAGGGCCGTGGTGAGCAGTTCTTC. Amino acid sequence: CSVVGRREGRGEQFF.

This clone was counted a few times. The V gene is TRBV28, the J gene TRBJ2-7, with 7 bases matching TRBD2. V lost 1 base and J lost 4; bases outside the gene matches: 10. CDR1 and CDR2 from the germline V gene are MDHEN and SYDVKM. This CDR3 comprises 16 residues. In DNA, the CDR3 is TGTGCCAGCAGTTTATTCGGGCAGGGAGGGAGTTACGAGCAGTACTTC. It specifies CASSLFGQGGSYEQYF.

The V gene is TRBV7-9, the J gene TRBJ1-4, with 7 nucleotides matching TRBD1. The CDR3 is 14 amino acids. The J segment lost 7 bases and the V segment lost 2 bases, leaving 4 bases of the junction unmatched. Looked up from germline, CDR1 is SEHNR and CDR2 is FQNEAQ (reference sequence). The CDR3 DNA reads TGTGCCAGCAGCTTAAACAGGGGCCCTGAAAAACTGTTTTTT. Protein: CASSLNRGPEKLFF.

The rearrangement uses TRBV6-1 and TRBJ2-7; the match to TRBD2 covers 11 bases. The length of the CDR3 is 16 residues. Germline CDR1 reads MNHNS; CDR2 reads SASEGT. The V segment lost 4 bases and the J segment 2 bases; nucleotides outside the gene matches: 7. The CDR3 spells CASSVLAGGGAYEQYF. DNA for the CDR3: TGTGCCAGCAGTGTTTTAGCGGGGGGGGGCGCCTACGAGCAGTACTTC.

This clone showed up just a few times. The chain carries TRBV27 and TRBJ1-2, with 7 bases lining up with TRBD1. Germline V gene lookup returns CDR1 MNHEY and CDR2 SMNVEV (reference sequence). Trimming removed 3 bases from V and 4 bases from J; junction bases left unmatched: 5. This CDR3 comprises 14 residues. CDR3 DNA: TGTGCCAGCAGTTTCGGACAGGTTGGCTATGGCTACACCTTC. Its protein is CASSFGQVGYGYTF.

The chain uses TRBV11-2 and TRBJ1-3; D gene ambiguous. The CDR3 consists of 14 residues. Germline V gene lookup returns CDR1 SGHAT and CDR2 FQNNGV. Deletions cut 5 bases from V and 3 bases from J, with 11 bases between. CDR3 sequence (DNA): TGTGCCAGCAGCCACGGAGAGGTTGGAAACACCATATATTTT. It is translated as CASSHGEVGNTIYF.

CDR3 sequence reads: CASSFGDTDTQYF. The CDR3 nucleotides read TGCGCCAGCAGCTTCGGGGACACAGATACGCAGTATTTT. The chain joins TRBV5-1 to TRBJ2-3, with D maybe TRBD2 (5 bases). The CDR3 loop spans 13 amino acids. CDR1 is SGHRS, CDR2 YFSETQ, per germline. V lost 2 bases, J lost 2 bases, and 6 bases lay in between.

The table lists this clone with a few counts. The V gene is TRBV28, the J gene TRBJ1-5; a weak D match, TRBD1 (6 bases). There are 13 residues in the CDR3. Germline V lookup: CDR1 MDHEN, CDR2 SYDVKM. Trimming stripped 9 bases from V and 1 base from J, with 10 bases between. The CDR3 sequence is CASIQGSNQPQHF. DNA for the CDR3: TGTGCCAGTATTCAGGGGAGCAATCAGCCCCAGCATTTT.

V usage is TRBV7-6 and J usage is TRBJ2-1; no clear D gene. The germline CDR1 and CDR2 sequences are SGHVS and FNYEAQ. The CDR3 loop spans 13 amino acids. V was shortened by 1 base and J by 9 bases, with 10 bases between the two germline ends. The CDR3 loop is CASSLGDFSEQFF. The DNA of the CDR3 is TGTGCCAGCAGCTTAGGAGACTTTTCTGAGCAGTTCTTC.

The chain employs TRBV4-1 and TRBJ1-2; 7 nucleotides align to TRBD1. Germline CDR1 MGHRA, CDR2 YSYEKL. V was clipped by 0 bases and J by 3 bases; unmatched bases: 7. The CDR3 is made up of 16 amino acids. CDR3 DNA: TGCGCCAGCAGCCAAGATAGGGGGCTTAAGGACTATGGCTACACCTTC. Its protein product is CASSQDRGLKDYGYTF.

For the CDR3, the DNA is TGTGCCAGCAGCGTAGGGATGGGACAGGGGAGTTCCTATAATTCACCCCTCCACTTT. This translates into CASSVGMGQGSSYNSPLHF. The chain combines TRBV9 with TRBJ1-6; 10 bases map to TRBD1. The V segment lost 0 bases and the J segment 1 base; nucleotides outside the gene matches: 7. This CDR3 spans 19 amino acids. CDR1 and CDR2 from the germline V gene are SGDLS and YYNGEE.

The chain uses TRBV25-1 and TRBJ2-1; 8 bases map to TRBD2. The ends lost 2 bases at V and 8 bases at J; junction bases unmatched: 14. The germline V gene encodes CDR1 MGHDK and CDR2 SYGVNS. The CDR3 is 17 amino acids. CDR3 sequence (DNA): TGTGCCAGCAGTGAACGCACTGGCGGGAGGAGATACGATGAGCAGTTCTTC. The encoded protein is CASSERTGGRRYDEQFF.

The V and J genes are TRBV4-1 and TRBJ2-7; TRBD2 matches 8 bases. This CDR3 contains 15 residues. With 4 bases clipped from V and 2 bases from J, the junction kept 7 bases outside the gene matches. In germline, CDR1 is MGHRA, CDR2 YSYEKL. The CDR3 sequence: CASSPMRGDPYEQYF. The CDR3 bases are TGCGCCAGCAGCCCAATGCGGGGGGACCCCTACGAGCAGTACTTC.

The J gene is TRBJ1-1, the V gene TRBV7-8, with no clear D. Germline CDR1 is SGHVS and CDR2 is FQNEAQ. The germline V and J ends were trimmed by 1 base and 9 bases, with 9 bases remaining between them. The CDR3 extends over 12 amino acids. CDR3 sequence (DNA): TGTGCCAGCAGCTTAGACCCGGTTAAAGCTTTCTTT. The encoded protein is CASSLDPVKAFF.